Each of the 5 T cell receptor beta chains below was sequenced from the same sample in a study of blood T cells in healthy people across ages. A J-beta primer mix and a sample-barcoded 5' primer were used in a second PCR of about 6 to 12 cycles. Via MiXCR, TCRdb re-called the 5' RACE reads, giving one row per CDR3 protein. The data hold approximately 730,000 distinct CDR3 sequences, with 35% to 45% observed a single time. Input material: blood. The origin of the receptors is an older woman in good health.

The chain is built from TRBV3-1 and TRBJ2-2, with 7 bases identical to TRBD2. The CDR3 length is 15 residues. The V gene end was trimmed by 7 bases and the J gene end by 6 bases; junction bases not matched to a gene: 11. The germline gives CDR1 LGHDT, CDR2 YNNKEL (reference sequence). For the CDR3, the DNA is TGTGCCAGCAAGTCGCGGGAGAAAGAATCCGGGGAGCTGTTTTTT. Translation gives CASKSREKESGELFF.

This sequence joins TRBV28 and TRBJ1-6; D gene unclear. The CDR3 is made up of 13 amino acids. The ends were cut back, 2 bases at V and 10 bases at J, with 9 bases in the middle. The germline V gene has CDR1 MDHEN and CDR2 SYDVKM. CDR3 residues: CASSLADVSPLHF. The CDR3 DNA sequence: TGTGCCAGCAGTTTAGCAGATGTATCACCCCTCCACTTT.

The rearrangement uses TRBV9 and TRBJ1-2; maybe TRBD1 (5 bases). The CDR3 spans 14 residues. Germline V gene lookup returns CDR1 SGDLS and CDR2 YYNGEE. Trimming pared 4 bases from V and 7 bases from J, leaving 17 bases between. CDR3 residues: CASSFPGGASGYTF. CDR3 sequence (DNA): TGTGCCAGCAGCTTCCCGGGAGGGGCCAGTGGCTACACCTTC.

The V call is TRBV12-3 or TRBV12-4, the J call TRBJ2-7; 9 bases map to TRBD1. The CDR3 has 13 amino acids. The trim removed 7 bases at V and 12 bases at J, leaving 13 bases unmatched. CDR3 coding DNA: TGTGCCAGCACATTGGGGACAGGGAGGACGTGGTACTTC. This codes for CASTLGTGRTWYF.

CDR3 coding DNA: TGCAGTGCTAGTCAAGGGGACGGACCCAATCAGCCCCAGCATTTT. Translated, it gives CSASQGDGPNQPQHF. The chain recombines TRBV20-1 with TRBJ1-5, with D possibly TRBD1 on 5 matching bases. V shed 3 bases and J shed 3 bases, with 15 bases lying between them. There are 15 residues in the CDR3. The germline gives CDR1 DFQATT, CDR2 SNEGSKA (reference sequence).